This is a list of T cell receptor beta chains from one sample in a study of OX40 agonist ivuxolimab in advanced cancers. Using immunoSEQ multiplex PCR, the repertoire was profiled, and TCRdb retains in-frame clones only, with some absent. The sample records approximately 99,000 clones, roughly 95% being singletons. The source material was CD4+ or CD8+ T cells sorted from blood, sampled in a trial of the OX40 agonist ivuxolimab. The source of these receptors is an adult with an advanced solid tumor such as melanoma, head and neck, liver or kidney cancer. Both conserved end residues are part of each CDR3. Fields, in order: D gene, V gene, J gene, clone size, CDR3 DNA, CDR3 protein. A D gene is named only where the DNA matches it firmly. Part of the rows lack a size; the others show once, few, many or a class for expanded clones.

NA	TRBV9	TRBJ2-1	NA	TGTGCCAGCAGCGTCCGGGGGGCTAGGGATGAGCAGTTCTTC	CASSVRGARDEQFF
NA	TRBV10-1	TRBJ2-5	NA	TGCGCCAGCAGTGGGACGACCGCGCCCCGAGAGACCCAGTACTTC	CASSGTTAPRETQYF
TRBD2	TRBV19	TRBJ2-1	NA	TGTGCCAGTACCGGGACTAGCGGGAGTCTCAATGAGCAGTTCTTC	CASTGTSGSLNEQFF
NA	TRBV19	TRBJ2-5	NA	TGTGCCAGCGGAGGGCAGGGCGGAGAGACCCAGTACTTC	CASGGQGGETQYF
NA	TRBV19	TRBJ2-7	NA	TGTGCCAGCGGACCCTCGGGGCTAGCGAACGAGCAGTACTTC	CASGPSGLANEQYF
TRBD1	TRBV7-8	TRBJ1-4	once	TGTGCCAGCAGCCAGACAGGGGCTGGGGAAAAACTGTTTTTT	CASSQTGAGEKLFF
TRBD1	TRBV23-1	TRBJ2-4	NA	TGCGCCAGCAGTCTCCCCGGGACAGGTGTGGGGGTGGCCAAAAACATTCAGTACTTC	CASSLPGTGVGVAKNIQYF
NA	TRBV4-3	TRBJ2-1	NA	TGCGCCAGCAGCCAAGATTACGGCAATGAGCAGTTCTTC	CASSQDYGNEQFF
NA	TRBV18	TRBJ2-1	NA	TGTGCCAGCTCCCATCGACAGGGAGGCTACAATGAGCAGTTCTTC	CASSHRQGGYNEQFF
NA	TRBV27	TRBJ2-7	NA	TGTGCCAGCAGTTTAAGAAGGGGTGGGGGAGGAACCTACGAGCAGTACTTC	CASSLRRGGGGTYEQYF
NA	TRBV5-6	TRBJ2-3	NA	TGTGCACCCGCTAGCACAGATACGCAGTATTTT	CAPASTDTQYF
NA	TRBV6-4	TRBJ2-5	NA	TGTGCCAGCAGTGAGGGGAGGGGGCGCTTCAAAGAGACCCAGTACTTC	CASSEGRGRFKETQYF
NA	TRBV4-3	TRBJ1-5	NA	TGCGCCAGCAGCCAAGATACAGGGCATCCCCAGCATTTT	CASSQDTGHPQHF
TRBD1	TRBV10-3	TRBJ2-7	NA	TGTGCCATCGGTGCGGTAGAGGGGACAGGTCCCTACGAGCAGTACTTC	CAIGAVEGTGPYEQYF
TRBD1	TRBV7-2	TRBJ2-7	NA	TGTGCCAGCAGCTTAGCGGGGGACAGTTTCTACGAGCAGTACTTC	CASSLAGDSFYEQYF
NA	TRBV10-3	TRBJ1-5	NA	TGTGCCATCAGTGATTCTGCCCAGAACTTGTCGCCCCAGCATTTT	CAISDSAQNLSPQHF
NA	TRBV18	TRBJ2-1	NA	TGTGCCAGCTCACCCCTTCTCGGGCTAGGGGTCAGTGAGCAGTTCTTC	CASSPLLGLGVSEQFF
NA	TRBV2	TRBJ1-5	NA	TGTGCCAGTCGTAATGCAGGGCAGGCCGCAATAGACAGGCAGCCCCAGCATTTT	CASRNAGQAAIDRQPQHF
NA	TRBV4-2	TRBJ1-1	NA	TGTGCCAGCACCGGAGGGGGGAGTGGGAACACTGAAGCTTTCTTT	CASTGGGSGNTEAFF
TRBD2	TRBV5-1	TRBJ2-7	NA	TGCGCCAGCAGCTTCTTAGCGGGGGGCAACTACGAGCAGTACTTC	CASSFLAGGNYEQYF
NA	TRBV5-8	TRBJ2-3	NA	TGTGCCAGCAGCTTGAGGTCGACAGATACGCAGTATTTT	CASSLRSTDTQYF
NA	TRBV18	TRBJ2-5	once	TGTGCCAGCTCCCGGACAGAGCAAGAGACCCAGTACTTC	CASSRTEQETQYF
NA	TRBV10-3	TRBJ1-2	NA	TGTGCCATCAGGGAGGGAGCACAGGGTCGAGGCTACACCTTC	CAIREGAQGRGYTF
NA	TRBV7-8	TRBJ2-1	NA	TGTGCCAGCAGCTCCAAGGCGACCAATGAGCAGTTCTTC	CASSSKATNEQFF
TRBD2	TRBV4-3	TRBJ2-1	NA	TGCGCCAGCAGCCCACTCGGGACTAGCGGGGGGGCCAGCTCCTACAATGAGCAGTTCTTC	CASSPLGTSGGASSYNEQFF
NA	TRBV7-9	TRBJ1-6	medium-sized	TGTGCCAGCAGCTTAGGGAGAGGGAGGAATTCACCCCTCCACTTT	CASSLGRGRNSPLHF
NA	TRBV19	TRBJ1-3	NA	TGTGCCAGTAATCCCACAGTCTCTGGAAACACCATATATTTT	CASNPTVSGNTIYF
TRBD1	TRBV6-1	TRBJ1-2	NA	TGTGCCAGCAGTGAATGGAACAGGGGCTATGGCTACACCTTC	CASSEWNRGYGYTF
TRBD1	TRBV28	TRBJ2-7	NA	TGTGCCAGCAGTTTGGCAGGGGGCGTCTACGAGCAGTACTTC	CASSLAGGVYEQYF
NA	TRBV29-1	TRBJ1-4	NA	TGCAGCGTTGAAGAGTCCTCCAGAGAAAAACTGTTTTTT	CSVEESSREKLFF
NA	TRBV5-1	TRBJ1-5	NA	TGCGCCAGCAGTCTAGACGGATATAGCAATCAGCCCCAGCATTTT	CASSLDGYSNQPQHF
NA	TRBV11-2	TRBJ1-2	few	TGTGCCAGCAGCCCAGTAGGGATCTATGGCTACACCTTC	CASSPVGIYGYTF
NA	TRBV11-3	TRBJ1-2	NA	TGTGCCAGCAGACAAACAGGGAAGGGCTACACCTTC	CASRQTGKGYTF
NA	TRBV5-4	TRBJ2-2	NA	TGTGCCAGCAGCATGGCAGGGGTAAACACCGGGGAGCTGTTTTTT	CASSMAGVNTGELFF
NA	TRBV18	TRBJ2-5	NA	TGTGCCAGCTCGATAGGAGACCAAGAGACCCAGTACTTC	CASSIGDQETQYF
NA	TRBV29-1	TRBJ2-3	NA	TGCAGCGTTGGACCCAGCCCAGCCTACACAGATACGCAGTATTTT	CSVGPSPAYTDTQYF
NA	TRBV7-2	TRBJ2-1	NA	TGTGCCAGCAGCTTACCTACTGGTGAGCAGTTCTTC	CASSLPTGEQFF
NA	TRBV10-1	TRBJ1-1	few	TGCGCCAGCAGTGAGGTTGGGAACACTGAAGCTTTCTTT	CASSEVGNTEAFF
NA	TRBV29-1	TRBJ1-1	NA	TGCAGCGTTGATCGCGATGGGCGTGAAGCTTTCTTT	CSVDRDGREAFF